This T cell receptor (beta chain) was obtained from a study of a mutant IDH1 vaccine in newly diagnosed glioma. Method: immunoSEQ multiplex PCR; TCRdb's copy keeps in-frame clones and lacks some. This sample has roughly 46,000 clones; 84% occur once, and the top ten carry 4.3%. Time point defined: week 47, end of study. Each dose of the vaccine consisted of 300 ug of mutant IDH1 20-mer peptide, with topical imiquimod. The study gave patients eight vaccinations in weeks 1, 3, 5, 7, 11, 15, 19, 23. General observations from the study: Vaccine-induced immune responses were detected in approximately 93% of patients.

In regard to this clone: The antigen is unknown.

Looked up from germline, CDR1 is GTSNPN and CDR2 is SVGIG (reference sequence). The CDR3 consists of 12 residues. The ends were cut back, 3 bases at V and 5 bases at J, with 8 bases in the middle. The TCR was taken from a woman between 25 and 40 years old with glioma. Some clones in this sample may be carry-over from other donors' samples. The sequencing here drew on PBMCs, taken from a glioma patient whose treatment included an IDH1 peptide vaccine. This chain links TRBV30 with TRBJ1-5; D gene unclear. The CDR3 spells CAWSGPHQPQHF. The CDR3 DNA reads as TGTGCCTGGAGCGGGCCTCATCAGCCCCAGCATTTT. Full variable domain (rest looked up from reference TRBV30 and TRBJ1-5): SQTIHQWPATLVQPVGSPLSLECTVEGTSNPNLYWYRQAAGRGLQLLFYSVGIGQISSEVPQNLSASRPQDRQFILSSKKLLLSDSGFYLCAWSGPHQPQHFGDGTRLSIL.